The 11 T cell receptor beta chains given below trace back to one sample, sequenced in a study of post-analysis software for immune sequencing data. Prepared libraries of TCR beta cDNA carried unique molecular identifiers. MiXCR, run by TCRdb on the PCR reads, gives a single entry per CDR3 protein. The sample includes 600,000 to 700,000 distinct CDR3 sequences, approximately 60% seen only once; the top ten take roughly 10%. Regarding the study as a whole: Patients showed TRBV5-6, TRBV5-1 and TRBV20-1 among five TRBV segments more frequent than in controls.

Which antigens these TCRs recognize remains unknown. Sequenced sample: blood. Receptors were obtained from a girl aged 2 to 10 with multiple sclerosis.

The chain joins TRBV5-6 to TRBJ2-1; 10 positions match TRBD1. Germline V lookup: CDR1 SGHDT, CDR2 YYEEEE. V trimming: 5 bases; J trimming: 4 bases; junction bases outside the gene matches: 6. There are 15 residues in the CDR3. The CDR3 nucleotides are TGTGCCAGCAGGGTCGGACAGGGGGTGTACAATGAGCAGTTCTTC. This gives the protein CASRVGQGVYNEQFF.

The CDR3 DNA reads as TGCAGCGTTGTGGGCAGGGGAAGTATTGGCTACACCTTC. Its translation: CSVVGRGSIGYTF. The chain links TRBV29-1 to TRBJ1-2; possibly TRBD1 for D (6 bases). Germline CDR1 reads SQVTM; CDR2 reads ANQGSEA. The CDR3 runs to 13 residues. Trimming took 4 bases from V and 7 from J, leaving 16 bases between them.

This clonotype has only a few counts. This rearrangement joins TRBV20-1 to TRBJ2-5; 8 bases are a match to TRBD2. V gave up 4 bases and J gave up 11 bases; unmatched junction bases: 15. Per germline, CDR1 DFQATT and CDR2 SNEGSKA (reference sequence). The CDR3 contains 14 residues. The CDR3 region has the DNA TGCAGTGCTACAAGGGCGGGAGGAGGCAATGAGCAGTACTTC. Protein: CSATRAGGGNEQYF.

In regard to this clonotype: A junction end diverges from the germline sequence, so it may reflect a read error. J is TRBJ2-7 and V is TRBV3-1; D is unclear. The CDR3 loop spans 13 amino acids. CDR1 and CDR2 (germline): LGHDT, YNNKEL (reference sequence). CDR3 amino acids: CASSQELPYEQYF. Written as DNA, the CDR3 is TGTGCCAGCAGCCAAGAACTTCCCTACGAGCAATACTTC.

The rearrangement uses TRBV29-1 and TRBJ2-2; D gene unclear. V shed 1 base and J shed 1 base, with 4 bases lying between them. Germline V gives CDR1 SQVTM, CDR2 ANQGSEA. The CDR3 is 13 residues long. This CDR3 reads CSVEGQNTGELFF. In nucleotides, the CDR3 is TGCAGCGTTGAAGGACAGAACACCGGGGAGCTGTTTTTT.

This clonotype was detected only a few times. V and J are TRBV7-8 and TRBJ1-2; D is unresolved. This CDR3 contains 15 residues. Germline V lookup: CDR1 SGHVS, CDR2 FQNEAQ. V lost 2 bases, J lost 1 base, and 11 bases lay in between. CDR3 residues: CASSLPGSGNYGYTF. The CDR3 DNA reads TGTGCCAGCAGCTTACCGGGAAGTGGTAACTATGGCTACACCTTC.

The CDR3 reads CASSIGGGKNIQYF. Written as DNA, the CDR3 is TGTGCCAGTAGTATAGGAGGGGGGAAAAACATTCAGTACTTC. The V gene is TRBV19, the J gene TRBJ2-4; either TRBD1 or TRBD2 may fit D (6 bases each). Trimming took off 1 base at V and 4 bases at J, with 8 bases between the two ends. Germline-derived CDR1 and CDR2 are LNHDA and SQIVND (reference sequence). The length of the CDR3 is 14 residues.

The rearrangement uses TRBV4-3 and TRBJ2-5; D is uncertain. The germline V and J ends were trimmed by 2 bases and 2 bases, with 12 bases remaining between them. The germline V gene encodes CDR1 LGHNA and CDR2 YSLEER. This CDR3 has 15 residues. CDR3 loop: CASSQRAAAQETQYF. Here the CDR3 DNA reads TGCGCCAGCAGCCAAAGGGCGGCGGCTCAAGAGACCCAGTACTTC.

This clonotype has a single count. This chain joins TRBV7-8 and TRBJ2-4; weak D call: TRBD1 (6 bases). Germline V CDR1 and CDR2: SGHVS, FQNEAQ. The CDR3 is 17 amino acids. V was pared by 5 bases and J by 2 bases, with 19 bases between. The CDR3 DNA reads as TGTGCCAGCAGCCCCTCGGCAGGGGAAGGTCCCAAAAACATTCAGTACTTC. It yields the protein CASSPSAGEGPKNIQYF.

This clonotype was observed a handful of times. The chain couples TRBV10-3 to TRBJ2-1; D is perhaps TRBD2 (5 bases). Germline CDR1 is ENHRY and CDR2 is SYGVKD. CDR3 length equals 15 residues. With 4 bases removed from V and 5 bases from J, the gap between germline ends came to 15 bases. The CDR3 is CAISGRAVANNEQFF. In DNA, the CDR3 is TGTGCCATCAGTGGGCGGGCCGTGGCCAACAATGAGCAGTTCTTC.

This clonotype was seen just once. The genes are TRBV7-8 and TRBJ2-1; 16 bases are a match to TRBD2. Losses at the gene ends were 5 bases for V and 8 bases for J; bases not matched to a gene: 18. This CDR3 comprises 20 residues. Germline values: CDR1 SGHVS, CDR2 FQNEAQ. The CDR3 region has the DNA TGTGCCAGCAGCGCCTTTCTCGGGACTAGCGGGGGGGCCGGAAGGGATGAGCAGTTCTTC. Protein product: CASSAFLGTSGGAGRDEQFF.